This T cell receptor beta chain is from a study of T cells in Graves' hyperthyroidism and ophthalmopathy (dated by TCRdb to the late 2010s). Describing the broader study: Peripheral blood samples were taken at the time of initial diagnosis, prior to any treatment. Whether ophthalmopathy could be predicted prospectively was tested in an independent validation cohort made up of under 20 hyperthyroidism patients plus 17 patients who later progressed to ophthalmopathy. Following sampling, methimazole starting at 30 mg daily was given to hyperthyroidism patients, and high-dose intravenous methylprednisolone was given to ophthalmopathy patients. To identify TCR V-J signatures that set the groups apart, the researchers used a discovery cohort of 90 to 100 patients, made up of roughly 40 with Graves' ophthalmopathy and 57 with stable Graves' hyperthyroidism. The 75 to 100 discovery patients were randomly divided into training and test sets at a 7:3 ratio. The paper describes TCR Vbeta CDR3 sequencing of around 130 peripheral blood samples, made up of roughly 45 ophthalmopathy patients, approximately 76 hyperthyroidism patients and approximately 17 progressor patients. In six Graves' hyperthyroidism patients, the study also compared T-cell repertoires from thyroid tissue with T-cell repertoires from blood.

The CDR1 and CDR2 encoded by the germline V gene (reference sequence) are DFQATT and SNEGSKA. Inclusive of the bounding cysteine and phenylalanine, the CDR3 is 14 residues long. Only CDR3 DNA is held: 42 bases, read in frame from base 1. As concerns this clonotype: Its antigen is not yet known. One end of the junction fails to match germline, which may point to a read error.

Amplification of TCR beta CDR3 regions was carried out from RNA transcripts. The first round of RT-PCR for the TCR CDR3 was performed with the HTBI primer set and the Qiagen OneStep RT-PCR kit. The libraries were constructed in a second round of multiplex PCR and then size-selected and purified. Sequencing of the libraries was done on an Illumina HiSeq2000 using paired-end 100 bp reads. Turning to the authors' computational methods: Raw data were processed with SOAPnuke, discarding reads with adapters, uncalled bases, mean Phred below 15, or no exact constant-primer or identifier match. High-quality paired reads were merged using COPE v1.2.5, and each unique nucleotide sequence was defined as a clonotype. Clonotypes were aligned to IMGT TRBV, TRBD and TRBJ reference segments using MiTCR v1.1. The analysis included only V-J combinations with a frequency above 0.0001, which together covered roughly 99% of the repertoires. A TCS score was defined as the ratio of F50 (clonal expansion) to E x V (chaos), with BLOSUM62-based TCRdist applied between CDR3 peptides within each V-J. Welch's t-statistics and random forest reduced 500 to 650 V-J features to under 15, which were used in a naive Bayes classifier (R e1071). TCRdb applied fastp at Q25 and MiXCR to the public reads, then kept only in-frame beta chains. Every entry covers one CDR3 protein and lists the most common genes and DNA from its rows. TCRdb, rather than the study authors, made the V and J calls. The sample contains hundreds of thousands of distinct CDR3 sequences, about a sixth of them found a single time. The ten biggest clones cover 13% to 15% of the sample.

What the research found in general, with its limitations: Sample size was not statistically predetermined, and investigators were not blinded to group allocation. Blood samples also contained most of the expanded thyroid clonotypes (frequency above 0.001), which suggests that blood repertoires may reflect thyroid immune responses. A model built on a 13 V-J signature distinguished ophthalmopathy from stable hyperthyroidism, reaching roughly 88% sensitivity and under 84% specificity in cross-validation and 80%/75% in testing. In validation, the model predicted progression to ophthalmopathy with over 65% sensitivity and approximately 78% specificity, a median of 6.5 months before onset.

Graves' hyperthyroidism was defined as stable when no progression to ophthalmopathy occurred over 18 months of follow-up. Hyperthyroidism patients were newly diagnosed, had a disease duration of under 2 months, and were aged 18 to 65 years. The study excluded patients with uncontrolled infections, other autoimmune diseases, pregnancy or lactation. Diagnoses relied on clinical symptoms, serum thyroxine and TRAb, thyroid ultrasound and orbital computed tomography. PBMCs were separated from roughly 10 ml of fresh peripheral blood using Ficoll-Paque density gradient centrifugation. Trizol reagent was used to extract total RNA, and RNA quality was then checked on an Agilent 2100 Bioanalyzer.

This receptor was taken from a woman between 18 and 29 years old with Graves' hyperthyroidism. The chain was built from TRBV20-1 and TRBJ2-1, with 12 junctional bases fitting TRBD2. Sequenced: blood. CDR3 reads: CSASLTSGGYEQLF. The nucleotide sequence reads TGCAGTGCTTCTCTGACTAGCGGGGGCTATGAGCAGCTCTTC.